The 17 T cell receptor beta chains presented below share a single source sample, sequenced in a study of CD8+CD57+ T cells in acquired aplastic anemia. Sequencing was done on patients that had shown CD8+CD57+ cell expansion by flow cytometry. It was genomic DNA that served as the template for profiling TCR beta VDJ and CDR3. A single record per CDR3 protein comes from TCRdb applying MiXCR to the reads. Here the sample spans 120,000 or so distinct CDR3 sequences, almost 40% being singletons. The sample was sorted CD4+, CD8+, or CD8+CD57+ T cells (not recorded which) from PBMCs. These receptors all stem from a human donor with aplastic anemia.

This chain uses TRBV30 with TRBJ2-2, with 13 bases lining up with TRBD2. CDR1 and CDR2 from the germline V gene are GTSNPN and SVGIG (reference sequence). This CDR3 comprises 16 residues. Germline trimming cut 2 bases from V and 4 bases from J; bases unmatched to any gene: 4. DNA of the CDR3: TGTGCCTGGAGTTCAGGACTAGCGGGGGCCACCGGGGAGCTGTTTTTT. This translates into CAWSSGLAGATGELFF.

This clonotype was picked up many times. The V call is TRBV12-3 or TRBV12-4, the J call TRBJ1-2, with no clear D. V lost 6 bases and J 6 bases, leaving 14 bases between the germline ends. This CDR3 has 13 residues. For the CDR3, the DNA is TGTGCCAGCAGCCAAGTCCTCAGTCATGGCTACACCTTC. Translated, it gives CASSQVLSHGYTF.

This clonotype was recorded many times. The chain couples TRBV7-9 to TRBJ1-2, with no clear D. V dropped 3 bases and J dropped 5 bases, with 13 bases sitting between them. Germline V gene data show CDR1 as SEHNR and CDR2 as FQNEAQ (reference sequence). The CDR3 sequence is 14 residues long. The CDR3 DNA follows: TGTGCCAGCAGCTTGGAGGGCGTGGGATATGGCTACACCTTC. Translated: CASSLEGVGYGYTF.

V gene TRBV2 combines with J gene TRBJ2-5; 8 nucleotides agree with TRBD2. The germline gives CDR1 SNHLY, CDR2 FYNNEI. This CDR3 is built from 14 residues. V lost 7 bases, J lost 5 bases, and 9 bases stayed unmatched. Written as DNA, the CDR3 is TGTGCCAGCAATCCCGGGGGGGCGGGTGAGACCCAGTACTTC. This translates into CASNPGGAGETQYF.

In its sample, this clonotype was seen once. The germline gene is not matched at one end of the junction; a read error may be the cause. The V gene is TRBV10-3, the J gene TRBJ1-5; D is unresolved. This CDR3 has 13 amino acids. Germline V CDR1 and CDR2: ENHRY, SYGVKD. CDR3 protein: CAVSESPNQPQHF. The CDR3 DNA is TGTGCCGTCAGTGAGTCGCCAAATCAGCCCCAGCATTTT.

This clonotype occurred once. An end of the junction differs from the germline gene, which may be a read error. The rearrangement uses TRBV7-8 and TRBJ2-7; TRBD1 might be the D (5 bases). CDR1 and CDR2 from the germline V gene are SGHVS and FQNEAQ. CDR3 length: 14 amino acids. CDR3 sequence: CASAPTVSSYEQYF. CDR3 DNA: TGCGCCAGCGCGCCGACAGTTAGCTCCTACGAGCAGTACTTC.

This clonotype appeared a few times. V is TRBV6-1 and J is TRBJ2-1; 8 positions agree with TRBD2. The CDR3 length is 14 residues. Trimming at V came to 8 bases and at J to 3 bases, leaving 6 bases not matched to a gene. The germline V gene encodes CDR1 MNHNS and CDR2 SASEGT. In DNA form, the CDR3 reads TGTGCCAGCTGCCCGGGGGGGGTCTACAATGAGCAGTTCTTC. Its translation is CASCPGGVYNEQFF.

This clonotype was seen a handful of times. This may stem from a read error, because a much larger clone lies one nucleotide away. This sequence joins TRBV20-1 and TRBJ2-2; the D is unclear. Germline CDR1 reads DFQATT; CDR2 reads SNEGSKA (reference sequence). The V end was cut by 3 bases, the J end by 3 bases, with 5 bases between. The CDR3 loop spans 12 amino acids. The CDR3, as DNA: TGCAGTGCTAGTACCTACACCGGGGAGCTGTTTTTT. Its translation: CSASTYTGELFF.

This clonotype came up many times. The chain uses TRBV6-4 and TRBJ1-5; D is undetermined. Germline CDR1 MRHNA, CDR2 SNTAGT. The CDR3 consists of 17 residues. Between the trimmed V and J ends, which lost 5 bases and 1 base, there was a span of 18 bases. The CDR3 DNA reads as TGTGCCAGCAGTACTCGGGCCCCGAGTTTGAGCAATCAGCCCCAGCATTTT. Translating it yields CASSTRAPSLSNQPQHF.

The gene calls are TRBV2 and TRBJ1-2; TRBD1 might be the D (5 bases). CDR3 length: 16 residues. Germline V gene sequence: CDR1 SNHLY, CDR2 FYNNEI. V gave up 3 bases and J gave up 7 bases, with 21 bases separating them. CDR3 bases: TGTGCCAGCAGTGATTCTCAAGGGGCAGGATGGAGTGGCTACACCTTC. Its protein is CASSDSQGAGWSGYTF.

This chain uses TRBV7-2 with TRBJ1-2; 7 bases are shared with TRBD1. Per germline, CDR1 SGHTA and CDR2 FQGNSA. This CDR3 has 14 amino acids. V was clipped by 5 bases and J by 1 base; unmatched bases: 4. CDR3 in DNA: TGTGCCAGCAGCCGAGGACAGGTTAACTATGGCTACACCTTC. Amino acid sequence: CASSRGQVNYGYTF.

As for this clonotype: A read error may be the cause here, since a much bigger clone is one base away. The chain uses TRBV27 and TRBJ2-7; D gene uncertain. This CDR3 has 13 amino acids. The germline V and J ends were trimmed by 0 bases and 3 bases, with 6 bases remaining between them. Germline CDR1 is MNHEY and CDR2 is SMNVEV (reference sequence). The CDR3 reads CASSLSDVYEQYV. The CDR3, as DNA: TGTGCCAGCAGTTTATCGGACGTCTACGAGCAGTACGTC.

V gene TRBV11-3 combines with J gene TRBJ2-5, with 12 bases identical to TRBD2. V was pared by 5 bases and J by 1 base, with 8 bases of the junction left unmatched. CDR3 length: 17 amino acids. Germline values: CDR1 SGHNT, CDR2 YENEEA. CDR3 in DNA: TGTGCCAGCAGCCCCCTGGGACTAGCGGGTTCCCAAGAGACCCAGTACTTC. It is translated as CASSPLGLAGSQETQYF.

The chain has TRBV24-1 and TRBJ2-5; tentatively, D is TRBD1 (6 bases). CDR1 is KGHDR, CDR2 SFDVKD, per germline. Trimming pared 8 bases from V and 5 bases from J, leaving 14 bases between. The CDR3 totals 13 residues. The CDR3 coding sequence is TGTGCCACCAAATCAGGGGCTGGGGAGACCCAGTACTTC. It translates to CATKSGAGETQYF.

The chain employs TRBV28 and TRBJ1-1; the match to TRBD1 covers 9 bases. V lost 10 bases, J lost 10 bases, and 19 bases stayed unmatched. The germline CDR1 and CDR2 sequences are MDHEN and SYDVKM. CDR3 length: 15 amino acids. CDR3 DNA: TGTGCCACCACAGGGGGCGACCGCTCGTTCAAGGGAGCTTTCTTT. This encodes CATTGGDRSFKGAFF.

This clonotype was counted ten times or more. The rearrangement joins TRBV9 to TRBJ1-5; the match to TRBD1 covers 10 bases. This CDR3 is 15 amino acids long. The germline V gene has CDR1 SGDLS and CDR2 YYNGEE. V lost 4 bases to trimming and J lost 1 base; unmatched junction nucleotides: 2. The DNA for the CDR3 is TGTGCCAGCAGCCAGGGACAGGGGAGCAATCAGCCCCAGCATTTT. It yields the protein CASSQGQGSNQPQHF.

The rearrangement uses TRBV9 and TRBJ2-1, with 10 positions matching TRBD2. Germline V lookup: CDR1 SGDLS, CDR2 YYNGEE. V lost 0 bases, J lost 5 bases, and 2 bases stayed unmatched. The CDR3 runs to 15 residues. The CDR3 spells CASSVELAGNNEQFF. In DNA form, the CDR3 reads TGTGCCAGCAGCGTAGAACTAGCGGGGAACAATGAGCAGTTCTTC.